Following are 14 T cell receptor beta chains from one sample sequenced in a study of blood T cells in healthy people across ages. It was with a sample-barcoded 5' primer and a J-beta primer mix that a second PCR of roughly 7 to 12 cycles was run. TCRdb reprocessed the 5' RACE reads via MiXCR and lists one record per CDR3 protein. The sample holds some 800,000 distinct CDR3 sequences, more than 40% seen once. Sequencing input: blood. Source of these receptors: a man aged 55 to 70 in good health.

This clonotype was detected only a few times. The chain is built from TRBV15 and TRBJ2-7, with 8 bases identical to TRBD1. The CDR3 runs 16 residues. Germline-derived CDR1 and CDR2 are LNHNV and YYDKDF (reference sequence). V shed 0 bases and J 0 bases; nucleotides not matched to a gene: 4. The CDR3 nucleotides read TGTGCCACCAGCAGAGACAGGGGGCTAAGCTCCTACGAGCAGTACTTC. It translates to CATSRDRGLSSYEQYF.

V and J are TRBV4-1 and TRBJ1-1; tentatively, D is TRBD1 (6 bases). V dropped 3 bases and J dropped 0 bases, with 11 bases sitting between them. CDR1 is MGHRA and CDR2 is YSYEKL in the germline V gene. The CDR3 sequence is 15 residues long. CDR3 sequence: CASSQITGLNTEAFF. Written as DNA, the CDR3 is TGCGCCAGCAGCCAGATCACAGGGTTGAACACTGAAGCTTTCTTT.

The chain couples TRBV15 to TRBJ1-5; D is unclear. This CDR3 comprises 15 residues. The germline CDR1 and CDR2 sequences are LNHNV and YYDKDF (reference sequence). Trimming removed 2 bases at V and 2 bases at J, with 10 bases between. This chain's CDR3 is CATSRHGSGNQPQHF. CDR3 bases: TGTGCCACCAGCAGACATGGAAGCGGCAATCAGCCCCAGCATTTT. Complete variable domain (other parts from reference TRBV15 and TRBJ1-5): DAMVIQNPRYQVTQFGKPVTLSCSQTLNHNVMYWYQQKSSQAPKLLFHYYDKDFNNEADTPDNFQSRRPNTSFCFLDIRSPGLGDTAMYLCATSRHGSGNQPQHFGDGTRLSIL.

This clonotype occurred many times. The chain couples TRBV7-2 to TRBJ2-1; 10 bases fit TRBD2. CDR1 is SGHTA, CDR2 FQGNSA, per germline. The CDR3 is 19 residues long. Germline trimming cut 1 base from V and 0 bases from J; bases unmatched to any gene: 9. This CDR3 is CASSLVLAGGISSYNEQFF. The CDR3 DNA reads TGTGCCAGCAGCTTAGTCTTAGCGGGGGGTATCAGCTCCTACAATGAGCAGTTCTTC.

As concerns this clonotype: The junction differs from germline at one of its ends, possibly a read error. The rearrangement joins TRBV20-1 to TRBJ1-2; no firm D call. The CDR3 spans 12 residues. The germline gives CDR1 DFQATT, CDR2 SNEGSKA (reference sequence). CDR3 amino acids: CSASSENYGHTF. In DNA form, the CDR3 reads TGCAGTGCTAGTTCGGAGAACTATGGCCACACCTTC.

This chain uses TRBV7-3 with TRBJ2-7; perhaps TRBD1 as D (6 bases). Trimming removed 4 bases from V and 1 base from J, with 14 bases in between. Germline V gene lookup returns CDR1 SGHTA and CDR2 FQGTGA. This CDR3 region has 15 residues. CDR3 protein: CASSSQGIGSYEQYF. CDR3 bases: TGTGCCAGCAGCTCCCAGGGGATAGGGTCCTACGAGCAGTACTTC.

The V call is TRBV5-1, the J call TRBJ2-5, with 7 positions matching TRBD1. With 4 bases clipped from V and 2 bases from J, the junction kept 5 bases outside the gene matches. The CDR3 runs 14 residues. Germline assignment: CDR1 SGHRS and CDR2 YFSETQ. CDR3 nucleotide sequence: TGCGCCAGCAGCCGGCAGACAGGGCAAGAGACCCAGTACTTC. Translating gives CASSRQTGQETQYF.

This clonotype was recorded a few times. This CDR3 is CATSRDPQQIQYF. DNA for the CDR3: TGTGCCACCAGCAGAGACCCTCAACAAATTCAGTACTTC. The gene calls are TRBV15 and TRBJ2-4, with D uncertain. The V and J ends lost 0 bases and 10 bases respectively, with 10 bases between them. The CDR3 runs to 13 residues. Germline assignment: CDR1 LNHNV and CDR2 YYDKDF (reference sequence).

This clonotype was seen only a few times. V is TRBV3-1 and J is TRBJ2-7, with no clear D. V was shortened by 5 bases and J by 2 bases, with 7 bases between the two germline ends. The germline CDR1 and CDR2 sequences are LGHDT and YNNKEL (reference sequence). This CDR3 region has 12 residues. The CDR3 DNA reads TGTGCCAGCAGCACGGTTCCCTACGAGCAGTACTTC. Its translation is CASSTVPYEQYF.

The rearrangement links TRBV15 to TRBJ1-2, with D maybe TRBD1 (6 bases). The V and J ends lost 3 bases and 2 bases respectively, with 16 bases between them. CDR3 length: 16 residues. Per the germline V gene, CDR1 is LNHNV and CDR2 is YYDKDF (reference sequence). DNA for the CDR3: TGTGCCACCAGCAGTGGGAGACAGGCTATCAACTATGGCTACACCTTC. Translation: CATSSGRQAINYGYTF.

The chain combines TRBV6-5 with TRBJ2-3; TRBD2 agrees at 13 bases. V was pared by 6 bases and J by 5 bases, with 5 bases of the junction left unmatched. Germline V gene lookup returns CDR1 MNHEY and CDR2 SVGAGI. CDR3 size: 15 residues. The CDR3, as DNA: TGTGCCAGCAGACTAGCGGGGGGGCCAAAAGATACGCAGTATTTT. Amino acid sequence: CASRLAGGPKDTQYF.

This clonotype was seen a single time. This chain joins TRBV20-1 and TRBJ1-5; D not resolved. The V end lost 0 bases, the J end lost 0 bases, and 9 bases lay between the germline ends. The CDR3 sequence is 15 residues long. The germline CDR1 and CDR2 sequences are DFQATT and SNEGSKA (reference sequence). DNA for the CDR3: TGCAGTGCTAGAGATCTTGGCTATAGCAATCAGCCCCAGCATTTT. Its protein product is CSARDLGYSNQPQHF.

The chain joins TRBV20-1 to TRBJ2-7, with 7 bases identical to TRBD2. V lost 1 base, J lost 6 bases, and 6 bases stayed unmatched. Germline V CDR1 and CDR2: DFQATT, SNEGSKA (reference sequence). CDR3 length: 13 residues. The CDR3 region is CSARAGGIVEQYF. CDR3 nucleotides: TGCAGTGCTAGAGCGGGGGGAATCGTCGAGCAGTACTTC.

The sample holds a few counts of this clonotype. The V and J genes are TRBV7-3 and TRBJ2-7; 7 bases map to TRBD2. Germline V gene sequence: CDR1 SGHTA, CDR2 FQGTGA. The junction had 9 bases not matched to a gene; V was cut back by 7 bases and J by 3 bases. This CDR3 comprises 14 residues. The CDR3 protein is CASTPEREDYEQYF. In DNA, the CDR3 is TGTGCCAGCACCCCAGAACGGGAGGACTACGAGCAGTACTTC. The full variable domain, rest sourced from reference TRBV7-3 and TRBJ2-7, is GAGVSQTPSNKVTEKGKYVELRCDPISGHTALYWYRQSLGQGPEFLIYFQGTGAADDSGLPNDRFFAVRPEGSVSTLKIQRTERGDSAVYLCASTPEREDYEQYFGPGTRLTVT.